A selection of T cell receptor beta chains follows, all from one sample in a study of neurological immune-mediated disorders. TCRdb independently ran MiXCR on the 5' RACE reads; one entry per CDR3 protein. The sample contains approximately 45,000 distinct CDR3 sequences, approximately 13% of which appear only once. The specimen was PBMCs. The source of these receptors is a man aged 25 to 40 in good health. Each CDR3 is given with its conserved first and last residue. A D gene is named only where the DNA matches it firmly. Clone size is not always given. Where it is, it says once, few, many or a class for expanded clones.

J gene | D gene | clone size | V gene | CDR3 DNA | CDR3 protein
TRBJ2-4 | NA | many | TRBV6-6 | TGTGCCAGCAGTTACGCGAGACAGGAAAACATTCAGTACTTC | CASSYARQENIQYF
TRBJ1-2 | NA | many | TRBV12-3/TRBV12-4 | TGTGCCAGCAGCCGGGACCCGGGAGGCTACACCTTC | CASSRDPGGYTF
TRBJ2-2 | NA | NA | TRBV5-1 | TGCGCCAGCAGCTTGGGCCCGGACACCGGGGAGCTGTTTTTT | CASSLGPDTGELFF
TRBJ2-1 | NA | many | TRBV20-1 | TGCAGTGCTAGACTAGTCCCCTACAATGAGCAGTTCTTC | CSARLVPYNEQFF
TRBJ2-5 | TRBD1 | many | TRBV5-1 | TGCGCCAGCAGCTTTGCGACAGGGAAAGAGACCCAGTACTTC | CASSFATGKETQYF
TRBJ2-7 | NA | many | TRBV24-1 | TGTGCCACCAGTGATAATAAGGGGGTCAACGAGCAGTACTTC | CATSDNKGVNEQYF
TRBJ2-1 | TRBD2 | NA | TRBV24-1 | TGTGCCACCAGTGAGGGACTAGCAGTTGGGGGGCAGTTCTTC | CATSEGLAVGGQFF
TRBJ2-7 | TRBD1 | many | TRBV10-3 | TGTGCCATCAGCCGACAGGGACCCTACGAGCAGTACTTC | CAISRQGPYEQYF
TRBJ2-7 | TRBD2 | many | TRBV24-1 | TGTGCCACCTTCGGGACTAGACCCCGACAAACTGATTACGAGCAGTACTTC | CATFGTRPRQTDYEQYF
TRBJ1-1 | NA | many | TRBV7-8 | TGTGCCAGCAGCTTAGAGCAGGTTTTGAGCACTGAAGCTTTCTTT | CASSLEQVLSTEAFF
TRBJ2-1 | TRBD2 | many | TRBV24-1 | TGTGCCACCAGTGATACTAGCGGGAGCTCCTACAATGAGCAGTTCTTC | CATSDTSGSSYNEQFF
TRBJ2-3 | NA | many | TRBV12-3/TRBV12-4 | TGTGCCAGCAGCAACTTAGGGGGGGTAGGGAGGTTACCAGATACGCAGTATTTT | CASSNLGGVGRLPDTQYF
TRBJ1-1 | TRBD1 | many | TRBV5-1 | TGCGCCAGCAGTCCAGGGGGGTTCACTGAAGCTTTCTTT | CASSPGGFTEAFF
TRBJ2-7 | NA | many | TRBV5-5 | TGTGCCAGCAGCTTGGAGTCTTGGTACGAGCAGTACTTC | CASSLESWYEQYF
TRBJ2-7 | TRBD2 | many | TRBV3-1 | TGTGCCAGCGGGGCGGGAGTCCCCCGTACCTACGAGCAGTACTTC | CASGAGVPRTYEQYF
TRBJ1-1 | NA | NA | TRBV12-3/TRBV12-4 | TGTGCCAGCAGTTGGGGGCCCCCGATGAACACTGAAGCTTTCTTT | CASSWGPPMNTEAFF
TRBJ1-2 | NA | medium-sized | TRBV20-1 | TGCAGTGCTAGAGATCGGGAGGAAGCTAACTATGGCTACACCTTC | CSARDREEANYGYTF
TRBJ2-5 | TRBD2 | many | TRBV27 | TGTGCCAGCAGTTTCACCGGGACTAGCGGGGGCCAAGAGACCCAGTACTTC | CASSFTGTSGGQETQYF
TRBJ2-5 | TRBD2 | NA | TRBV30 | TGTGCCTGGAGGGGACTAGCGGGAGAGACCCAGTACTTC | CAWRGLAGETQYF
TRBJ1-3 | TRBD1 | many | TRBV5-1 | TGCGCCAGCAGCTTGAGTACAGGGGCTGGAAACACCATATATTTT | CASSLSTGAGNTIYF
TRBJ1-2 | NA | many | TRBV20-1 | TGCAGTGCTCCCCCCATGGGGGGCTACACCTTC | CSAPPMGGYTF
TRBJ2-7 | TRBD1 | many | TRBV5-1 | TGCGCCAGCAGCTTGATGACAGGGGACGAGCAGTACTTC | CASSLMTGDEQYF
TRBJ1-2 | NA | many | TRBV7-9 | TGTGCCAGCAGCGCAAATGCAGCTACGTATGGCTACACCTTC | CASSANAATYGYTF
TRBJ1-1 | NA | NA | TRBV9 | TGTGCCAGCAAAGGTCTGGAGAACACTGAAGCTTTCTTT | CASKGLENTEAFF
TRBJ1-4 | TRBD1 | many | TRBV25-1 | TGTGCCAGCAGTGTAGCCGGGACAGGGGATGAAAAACTGTTTTTT | CASSVAGTGDEKLFF
TRBJ1-5 | NA | few | TRBV4-2 | TGTGCCAGCAGCCAAGATGGGGAGGCGAGCAATCAGCCCCAGCATTTT | CASSQDGEASNQPQHF
TRBJ2-7 | TRBD1 | many | TRBV11-2 | TGTGCCAGCAGCCCCTGGACAGGGTCCTACGAGCAGTACTTC | CASSPWTGSYEQYF
TRBJ2-1 | TRBD1 | many | TRBV5-1 | TGCGCCAGCAGCTTGGCCCCAGGGGGCTATTACAATGAGCAGTTCTTC | CASSLAPGGYYNEQFF
TRBJ2-5 | NA | many | TRBV15 | TGTGCCACCAGCAGAGGAGAGACCCAGTACTTC | CATSRGETQYF
TRBJ2-2 | NA | many | TRBV15 | TGTGCCACCAGCAGAGATCTGGGGGTGAACACCGGGGAGCTGTTTTTT | CATSRDLGVNTGELFF
TRBJ1-2 | TRBD1 | many | TRBV6-5 | TGTGCCAGCAGTTACACCCGGACAGGGGGTGGCTATGGCTACACCTTC | CASSYTRTGGGYGYTF
TRBJ2-1 | NA | many | TRBV6-6 | TGTGCCAGCAGTTACTCCGATAACAATGAGCAGTTCTTC | CASSYSDNNEQFF
TRBJ2-7 | NA | many | TRBV24-1 | TGTGCCACCAGTGGCCAAGGACAGAGCACCTACGAGCAGTACTTC | CATSGQGQSTYEQYF
TRBJ2-7 | TRBD2 | many | TRBV20-1 | TGCAGTGCATGGCGGGCTAGCGGGTACGAGCAGTACTTC | CSAWRASGYEQYF
TRBJ2-2 | TRBD2 | many | TRBV9 | TGTGCCAGCAGCGTACTAGCGGAGCTCAACACCGGGGAGCTGTTTTTT | CASSVLAELNTGELFF
TRBJ2-7 | NA | many | TRBV10-3 | TGTGCCATCACACGACCGGGGGTGGGTCACGAGCAGTACTTC | CAITRPGVGHEQYF
TRBJ2-7 | TRBD2 | few | TRBV5-1 | TGCGCCAGCAGCATACAGACTAGCGGGAGCTCCTACGAGCAGTACTTC | CASSIQTSGSSYEQYF
TRBJ2-1 | NA | NA | TRBV20-1 | TGCAGTGCTATCGCCCCCGGGCGGTACAATGAGCAGTTCTTC | CSAIAPGRYNEQFF
TRBJ1-4 | NA | many | TRBV21-1 | TGTGCCAGCAGCAAAGGGCTGGGAGAAAAACTGTTTTTT | CASSKGLGEKLFF
TRBJ2-5 | NA | many | TRBV5-1 | TGCGCCAGCAGCTTGGCCCGATTCCAAGAGACCCAGTACTTC | CASSLARFQETQYF
TRBJ2-1 | NA | NA | TRBV5-1 | TGCGCCAGCAGCGCGGACGGTGGGAGCTCCTACAATGAGCAGTTCTTC | CASSADGGSSYNEQFF
TRBJ2-7 | TRBD2 | many | TRBV5-1 | TGCGCCAGCAGCGGCGGACTAGCGGGCTCTACCTACGAGCAGTACTTC | CASSGGLAGSTYEQYF
TRBJ2-1 | NA | many | TRBV6-5 | TGTGCCAGCAGTCGACTAGACCGCCTTTTCGGGAATGAGCAGTTCTTC | CASSRLDRLFGNEQFF
TRBJ1-5 | NA | few | TRBV12-3/TRBV12-4 | TGTGCCAGCAGTTTAGAGTCCAGGGCCAATCAGCCCCAGCATTTT | CASSLESRANQPQHF
TRBJ2-1 | TRBD2 | many | TRBV15 | TGTGCCACCGGCTCCAGAGGGACTAGCGGGAGTCGAAGCTCCTACAATGAGCAGTTCTTC | CATGSRGTSGSRSSYNEQFF
TRBJ2-3 | NA | NA | TRBV2 | TGTGCCAGCAGCGCCTGGACCTCAGATACGCAGTATTTT | CASSAWTSDTQYF